What follows are 15 T cell receptor beta chains derived from one specimen sequenced in a study of a mutant IDH1 vaccine in newly diagnosed glioma. Sample time point: week 23, last vaccination. The content of each vaccine dose was 300 ug of mutant IDH1 20-mer peptide, and topical imiquimod accompanied it. Only in-frame clones appear in the TCRdb table, and some are missing; sequencing was by immunoSEQ multiplex PCR. This table has 65,000 or so clones, 85% appearing once. No antigens are known for them. The sample in question was PBMCs, obtained from a glioma patient whose treatment included an IDH1 peptide vaccine. Receptor source: a man aged 30 to 45 with glioma.

The rearrangement joins TRBV10-1 to TRBJ2-3, with no clear D. Germline V gene data show CDR1 as WNHNN and CDR2 as SYGVQD (reference sequence). The CDR3 runs to 16 residues. V was clipped by 6 bases and J by 0 bases, with 16 bases between them. The CDR3 bases are TGCGCCAGCAGCTTGAAGGGCCGGACCAGCACAGATACGCAGTATTTT. It codes for CASSLKGRTSTDTQYF.

CDR3 amino acids: CASSLRGGQGGSEQYF. CDR3 coding DNA: TGTGCCAGCAGCTTAAGAGGGGGACAGGGTGGGAGTGAGCAGTACTTC. The chain combines TRBV7-6 with TRBJ2-7; 9 bases fit TRBD1. CDR1 and CDR2 (germline): SGHVS, FNYEAQ. The junction had 12 bases not matched to a gene; V was cut back by 2 bases and J by 7 bases. This CDR3 comprises 16 residues.

The genes are TRBV27 and TRBJ2-7; 12 bases map to TRBD2. Germline V lookup: CDR1 MNHEY, CDR2 SMNVEV (reference sequence). The CDR3 covers 17 residues. J was trimmed by 4 bases and V by 5 bases; bases with no gene match: 12. The CDR3 protein is CASSTRTSGVLSYEQYF. In DNA, the CDR3 is TGTGCCAGCAGTACCAGGACTAGCGGGGTCCTTAGTTACGAGCAGTACTTC.

The chain joins TRBV4-1 to TRBJ1-2, with a weak D call TRBD1 (5 bases). The V and J ends lost 3 bases and 4 bases respectively, with 24 bases between them. The V gene's germline CDR1 is MGHRA and CDR2 YSYEKL. The CDR3 extends over 18 amino acids. In nucleotides, the CDR3 is TGCGCCAGCAGCCACCCCTGGCTGGGGACGCAGGACCTCTATGGCTACACCTTC. Translating it yields CASSHPWLGTQDLYGYTF.

The chain couples TRBV10-2 to TRBJ1-1; D is ambiguous. With 4 bases removed from V and 3 bases from J, the gap between germline ends came to 9 bases. This CDR3 has 13 residues. Germline V gene sequence: CDR1 WSHSY, CDR2 SAAADI. CDR3 DNA: TGCGCCAGCAGTGTCATAAGGGACACTGAAGCTTTCTTT. It is translated as CASSVIRDTEAFF.

The chain carries TRBV29-1 and TRBJ1-2; D unresolved. The V gene lost 0 bases and the J gene lost 10 bases, with 12 bases spanning the gap. Germline V CDR1 and CDR2: SQVTM, ANQGSEA. This CDR3 is built from 12 residues. CDR3 sequence (DNA): TGCAGCGTTGAAGATCTGCCGGGGTCCTACACCTTC. This codes for CSVEDLPGSYTF. The entire variable domain, with the rest obtained from reference TRBV29-1 and TRBJ1-2, is as follows: SAVISQKPSRDICQRGTSLTIQCQVDSQVTMMFWYRQQPGQSLTLIATANQGSEATYESGFVIDKFPISRPNLTFSTLTVSNMSPEDSSIYLCSVEDLPGSYTFGSGTRLTVV.

This clone is a singleton in its sample. The chain couples TRBV28 to TRBJ2-2; 7 bases are a match to TRBD1. Germline V gives CDR1 MDHEN, CDR2 SYDVKM. This CDR3 spans 16 amino acids. The ends lost 6 bases at V and 1 base at J; junction bases unmatched: 8. For the CDR3, the DNA is TGTGCCAGCAGCGACTTGACAGGGATGAACACCGGGGAGCTGTTTTTT. This encodes CASSDLTGMNTGELFF.

This rearrangement joins TRBV11-2 to TRBJ1-1; D unresolved. The CDR3 has 13 residues. Trimming shortened V by 2 bases and J by 6 bases, and 10 bases separated the two germline ends. The V gene's germline CDR1 is SGHAT and CDR2 FQNNGV. The chain's CDR3 is CASSLNPAAEAFF. The CDR3 DNA reads TGTGCCAGCAGCTTAAATCCCGCCGCTGAAGCTTTCTTT.

The CDR3 sequence is CASSLTPNTGELFF. Written as DNA, the CDR3 is TGTGCCAGCAGCTTGACTCCGAACACCGGGGAGCTGTTTTTT. The V call is TRBV5-6, the J call TRBJ2-2; D call uncertain. Germline-derived CDR1 and CDR2 are SGHDT and YYEEEE. V shed 1 base and J shed 0 bases, with 4 bases lying between them. The CDR3 contains 14 residues.

In its sample, this clone was seen a few times. This sequence joins TRBV2 and TRBJ1-1; D not resolved. The length of the CDR3 is 13 residues. From germline, CDR1 is SNHLY and CDR2 FYNNEI. Trimming removed 5 bases from V and 1 base from J, with 8 bases in between. CDR3 sequence reads: CASSREGNTEAFF. CDR3 coding DNA: TGTGCCAGCAGTCGGGAGGGGAACACTGAAGCTTTCTTT.

J is TRBJ2-1 and V is TRBV19; D might be TRBD1 or TRBD2, each matching 5 bases. The CDR3 is 14 amino acids. Germline loops: CDR1 LNHDA, CDR2 SQIVND (reference sequence). The V and J ends lost 6 bases and 4 bases respectively, with 13 bases between them. For the CDR3, the DNA is TGTGCCAGTAGCCAACTTGGGGGTTACAATGAGCAGTTCTTC. Its protein is CASSQLGGYNEQFF.

The J gene is TRBJ2-5, the V gene TRBV5-1; the D is unclear. Germline CDR1 and CDR2: SGHRS and YFSETQ. The CDR3 has 12 amino acids. The ends were cut back, 0 bases at V and 5 bases at J, with 5 bases in the middle. Here the CDR3 reads CASSLATETQYF. CDR3 sequence (DNA): TGCGCCAGCAGCTTGGCGACGGAGACCCAGTACTTC.

This rearrangement joins TRBV4-1 to TRBJ1-4; 7 bases are a match to TRBD1. The CDR3 spans 20 residues. Germline values: CDR1 MGHRA, CDR2 YSYEKL. J gave up 0 bases and V 4 bases, and 17 bases lay outside the gene matches. The CDR3 coding sequence is TGCGCCAGCAGCCGGACTCGCCTGGGACAGCTGAAAGCAACTAATGAAAAACTGTTTTTT. Translated, it gives CASSRTRLGQLKATNEKLFF.

This chain links TRBV5-1 with TRBJ1-1, with a possible D match to TRBD1 (5 bases). V gave up 3 bases and J gave up 4 bases, with 16 bases separating them. The CDR3 length is 15 residues. Germline CDR1 reads SGHRS; CDR2 reads YFSETQ. In DNA, the CDR3 is TGCGCCAGCAGCTGGGGAACAGGCCCCCTCACTGAAGCTTTCTTT. Its translation: CASSWGTGPLTEAFF.

This chain connects TRBV2 to TRBJ2-5; the D is unclear. The CDR3 spans 14 residues. Germline CDR1 and CDR2: SNHLY and FYNNEI. The germline V and J ends were trimmed by 4 bases and 2 bases, with 11 bases remaining between them. The CDR3 nucleotides read TGTGCCAGCAGTGTTTTACAGAGACAAGAGACCCAGTACTTC. Translating it yields CASSVLQRQETQYF.